The clone carrying this T cell receptor (beta chain) was counted ten times or more. What it binds is unknown. Stated time point: pre-sensitization, week 0. As to treatment: therapeutic diphenylcyclopropenone sensitization with weekly scalp DPC. This CDR3 has 14 amino acids. V dropped 3 bases and J dropped 6 bases, with 12 bases sitting between them. This entry comes from a study of human T cells and chemical hapten exposure. Looking at the study overall: The upper back received 0.01% DPC by patch testing, with results read at 6 days.

TCRdb re-analysed the RACE reads in MiXCR, keeping a single row per CDR3 protein. This table has around 350,000 distinct CDR3 sequences, around 5.5% appearing once. Findings and limits, study-wide: TCRs above 1 in 1000 frequency did not change with DPC sensitization. Each of the donors had alopecia, so their immune responses may not resemble those of healthy people.

V is TRBV12-3 or TRBV12-4 and J is TRBJ1-5; weak D call: TRBD1 (5 bases). This sequence was found in a woman under 30 with alopecia areata. Some clones in this sample may be carry-over from other donors' samples. The sample was whole blood, taken in connection with sensitization to the hapten diphenylcyclopropenone (DPC). CDR3 sequence reads: CASSFLAGGQPQHF. Written as DNA, the CDR3 is TGTGCCAGCAGTTTTCTTGCGGGGGGTCAGCCCCAGCATTTT.